The next 8 T cell receptor beta chains were all read from a single sample in a study of CD8+ T cells in alopecia areata (dated by TCRdb to 2017 to 2018). The library relied on the immunoSEQ multiplex PCR assay. RNA was extracted from all samples and reverse transcribed into cDNA, which served as template for TCR sequencing. Sourced from immuneACCESS, this table was stored by TCRdb with only in-frame sequences that have V and J called. A share of the clones is absent; for the studies checked, an unresolved V gene accounts for under half, and the remainder has no known explanation. This sample holds approximately 180,000 clones; around 60% were observed only once. The ten largest clonotypes hold roughly 15% of the sample. Interpreted using the paper, the time point label stands for: baseline before oral tofacitinib. The sample consisted of CD4+ T cells sorted from blood, taken at week 0. The receptors here all came from a human donor with alopecia areata.

The chain employs TRBV7-9 and TRBJ2-7, with D possibly being TRBD2 (7 bases). CDR1 is SEHNR, CDR2 FQNEAQ, per germline (reference sequence). V gave up 5 bases and J gave up 3 bases, with 17 bases separating them. This CDR3 comprises 15 residues. CDR3 sequence (DNA): TGTGCCAGCAGCCGCGCGGGGGCTTTGATCTACGAGCAGTACTTC. Translating gives CASSRAGALIYEQYF.

V and J are TRBV9 and TRBJ1-1; no firm D call. The CDR3 spans 14 residues. Germline CDR1 reads SGDLS; CDR2 reads YYNGEE. The V end was cut by 3 bases, the J end by 1 base, with 10 bases between. As DNA, the CDR3 is TGTGCCAGCAGCGCGTACTCAGGGAACACTGAAGCTTTCTTT. It encodes CASSAYSGNTEAFF.

This clone was observed a few times. The gene calls are TRBV25-1 and TRBJ1-1, with D tentatively TRBD1 (5 bases). There are 17 residues in the CDR3. The germline V gene has CDR1 MGHDK and CDR2 SYGVNS. Trimming shortened V by 0 bases and J by 1 base, and 15 bases separated the two germline ends. DNA of the CDR3: TGTGCCAGCAGTGAATATCTACGGGGCTCCAGGAACACTGAAGCTTTCTTT. It is translated as CASSEYLRGSRNTEAFF.

This clone was detected a few times. This chain uses TRBV29-1 with TRBJ1-1; 7 bases fit TRBD1. CDR3 length: 13 amino acids. V was clipped by 4 bases and J by 5 bases; unmatched bases: 7. Per germline, CDR1 SQVTM and CDR2 ANQGSEA. CDR3: CSVVHRGWTEAFF. CDR3 DNA sequence: TGCAGCGTTGTGCACAGGGGATGGACTGAAGCTTTCTTT.

This clone was counted between two and nine times. The chain couples TRBV9 to TRBJ2-7; D is possibly TRBD1 or TRBD2 (5 bases each). Germline CDR1 reads SGDLS; CDR2 reads YYNGEE. The CDR3 is 14 residues long. V was pared by 6 bases and J by 0 bases, with 13 bases between. The CDR3 reads CASTPGRTSYEQYF. For the CDR3, the DNA is TGTGCCAGCACGCCGGGGCGGACCTCCTACGAGCAGTACTTC.

This clone appeared many times. The chain combines TRBV7-9 with TRBJ2-3, with D maybe TRBD1 (8 bases). This CDR3 has 13 amino acids. Trimming pared 7 bases from V and 5 bases from J, leaving 13 bases between. Looked up from germline, CDR1 is SEHNR and CDR2 is FQNEAQ (reference sequence). The CDR3 DNA is TGTGCCAGCAAGACAGGGGAGGGAGATACGCAGTATTTT. Amino acid sequence: CASKTGEGDTQYF.

This clone was counted only a few times. The rearrangement joins TRBV11-3 to TRBJ2-1; possibly TRBD2 for D (6 bases). V gave up 5 bases and J gave up 7 bases, with 12 bases separating them. The CDR3 has 13 amino acids. In germline, CDR1 is SGHNT, CDR2 YENEEA. In DNA form, the CDR3 reads TGTGCCAGCAGCCAGGACTACTTGAATGAGCAGTTCTTC. Its protein product is CASSQDYLNEQFF.

This sequence joins TRBV5-1 and TRBJ2-3; D possibly uses TRBD1 or TRBD2 (6 bases each). From germline, CDR1 is SGHRS and CDR2 YFSETQ. V was shortened by 4 bases and J by 1 base, with 10 bases between the two germline ends. This CDR3 contains 14 residues. CDR3 sequence reads: CASSPGEGTDTQYF. The CDR3, as DNA: TGCGCCAGCAGCCCAGGGGAGGGCACAGATACGCAGTATTTT.